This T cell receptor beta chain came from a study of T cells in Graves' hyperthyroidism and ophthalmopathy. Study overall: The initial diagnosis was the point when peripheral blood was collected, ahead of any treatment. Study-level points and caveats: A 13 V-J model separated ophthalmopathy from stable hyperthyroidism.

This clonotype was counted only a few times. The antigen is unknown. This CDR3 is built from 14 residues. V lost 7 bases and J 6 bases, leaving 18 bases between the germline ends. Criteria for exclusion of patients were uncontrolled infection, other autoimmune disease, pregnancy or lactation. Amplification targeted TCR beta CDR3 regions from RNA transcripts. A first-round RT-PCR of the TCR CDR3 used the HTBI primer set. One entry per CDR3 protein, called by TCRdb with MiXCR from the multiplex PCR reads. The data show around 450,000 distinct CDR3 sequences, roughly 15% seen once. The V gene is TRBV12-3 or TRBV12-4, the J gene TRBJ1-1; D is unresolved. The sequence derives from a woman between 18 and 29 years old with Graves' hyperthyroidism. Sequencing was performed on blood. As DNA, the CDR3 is TGTGCCAGCACCCAGGACTCAGTGTTACCTGAAGCTTTCTTT. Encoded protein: CASTQDSVLPEAFF.